A single sample gave rise to the 21 T cell receptor beta chains below, sequenced in a study of OX40 agonist ivuxolimab in advanced cancers. Data came from immunoSEQ multiplex PCR; TCRdb stores just in-frame clones and leaves some out. The sample yields roughly 21,000 clones, approximately 90% seen once. Material: CD4+ or CD8+ T cells sorted from blood, obtained in a trial of the OX40 agonist ivuxolimab. The receptors shown here come from an adult with an advanced solid tumor such as melanoma, head and neck, liver or kidney cancer.

This chain connects TRBV27 to TRBJ1-2, with a possible D match to TRBD1 (5 bases). This CDR3 has 14 residues. Germline CDR1 reads MNHEY; CDR2 reads SMNVEV (reference sequence). The V gene lost 5 bases and the J gene lost 6 bases, with 16 bases spanning the gap. CDR3 sequence: CASSPRDLRNGYTF. The CDR3 bases are TGTGCCAGCAGTCCAAGGGACCTCCGGAATGGCTACACCTTC.

The genes are TRBV7-9 and TRBJ1-2; D unresolved. The germline V and J ends were trimmed by 1 base and 4 bases, with 13 bases remaining between them. The CDR3 totals 15 residues. Germline V gene lookup returns CDR1 SEHNR and CDR2 FQNEAQ (reference sequence). The CDR3 loop reads CASSLVAGPLYGYTF. CDR3 bases: TGTGCCAGCAGCTTAGTGGCAGGCCCACTCTATGGCTACACCTTC.

This chain's CDR3 is CASPSGSGEQFF. CDR3 bases: TGTGCCAGCCCTAGCGGGAGTGGTGAGCAGTTCTTC. The chain uses TRBV2 and TRBJ2-1, with 10 bases aligning to TRBD2. The CDR3 runs to 12 residues. V trimming: 8 bases; J trimming: 9 bases; junction bases outside the gene matches: 4. CDR1 is SNHLY and CDR2 is FYNNEI in the germline V gene.

The count of this clone is one. The rearrangement uses TRBV6-1 and TRBJ1-1; the D gene is possibly TRBD1 (5 bases). Trimming took 10 bases from V and 5 from J, leaving 17 bases between them. Germline V lookup: CDR1 MNHNS, CDR2 SASEGT. The length of the CDR3 is 13 residues. CDR3 region: CANQKGARTEAFF. CDR3 coding DNA: TGTGCCAACCAAAAAGGGGCTAGGACTGAAGCTTTCTTT.

The genes are TRBV11-2 and TRBJ2-1, with D uncertain. The germline V gene has CDR1 SGHAT and CDR2 FQNNGV. There are 11 residues in the CDR3. V dropped 5 bases and J dropped 9 bases, with 8 bases sitting between them. DNA for the CDR3: TGTGCCAGCAGCCCGGGCGTTGAGCAGTTCTTC. This sequence encodes CASSPGVEQFF.

This clone is a singleton in its sample. This chain uses TRBV4-1 with TRBJ2-3, with 12 bases matching TRBD2. Germline CDR1 reads MGHRA; CDR2 reads YSYEKL. Trimming cost V 2 bases and J 0 bases; bases outside gene matches: 0. The CDR3 is 16 amino acids. CDR3 residues: CASSQLAGGSTDTQYF. CDR3 bases: TGCGCCAGCAGCCAACTAGCGGGAGGGAGCACAGATACGCAGTATTTT.

The chain uses TRBV9 and TRBJ2-5; D assignment may be TRBD1 or TRBD2 (6 bases each). The CDR3 is 14 residues long. The V end lost 6 bases, the J end lost 2 bases, and 14 bases lay between the germline ends. Germline-derived CDR1 and CDR2 are SGDLS and YYNGEE. DNA for the CDR3: TGTGCCAGCAATAGAGGGGGGACGCAAGAGACCCAGTACTTC. It yields the protein CASNRGGTQETQYF. Variable domain in full (rest from reference TRBV9 and TRBJ2-5): DSGVTQTPKHLITATGQRVTLRCSPRSGDLSVYWYQQSLDQGLQFLIQYYNGEERAKGNILERFSAQQFPDLHSELNLSSLELGDSALYFCASNRGGTQETQYFGPGTRLLVL.

The rearrangement joins TRBV7-9 to TRBJ1-6; a weak D match, TRBD1 (5 bases). V lost 3 bases and J lost 14, with 17 bases in between. The CDR3 covers 14 residues. CDR1 is SEHNR, CDR2 FQNEAQ, per germline (reference sequence). The chain's CDR3 is CASSLATGLGALHF. CDR3 bases: TGTGCCAGCAGCTTGGCTACAGGCTTAGGTGCCCTCCACTTT.

The table lists this clone with a count of one. V is TRBV4-1 and J is TRBJ2-2; TRBD1 matches at 10 bases. The germline V gene encodes CDR1 MGHRA and CDR2 YSYEKL. Trimming removed 4 bases from V and 3 bases from J; junction bases left unmatched: 5. The CDR3 runs 16 residues. The CDR3 DNA reads TGCGCCAGCAGCCCCCGGGACAGGGGTTACACCGGGGAGCTGTTTTTT. It is translated as CASSPRDRGYTGELFF.

This clone was counted a single time. The rearrangement uses TRBV25-1 and TRBJ2-7; D is perhaps TRBD1 (5 bases). Germline V gives CDR1 MGHDK, CDR2 SYGVNS. V lost 6 bases to trimming and J lost 7 bases, with 10 bases between them. CDR3 size: 11 residues. The CDR3 DNA is TGTGCCAGCAGGCAGGGCTGGGAGCAGTACTTC. This translates into CASRQGWEQYF.

The CDR3 here is CASSSDTSALYGYTF. CDR3 sequence (DNA): TGTGCCAGCTCGTCCGACACTAGTGCGTTGTATGGCTACACCTTC. The chain joins TRBV18 to TRBJ1-2; D is undetermined. The germline V gene has CDR1 KGHSH and CDR2 LQKENI. Trimming took 6 bases from V and 5 from J, leaving 19 bases between them. The CDR3 sequence is 15 residues long.

The genes are TRBV9 and TRBJ2-3; 10 positions match TRBD1. Unmatched junction bases numbered 5, after V lost 4 bases and J lost 3 bases. CDR1 is SGDLS and CDR2 is YYNGEE in the germline V gene. The CDR3 length is 15 residues. CDR3 nucleotide sequence: TGTGCCAGCAGCCTTAGACAGGGGGCTACAGATACGCAGTATTTT. Amino acid sequence: CASSLRQGATDTQYF.

The J gene is TRBJ1-2, the V gene TRBV27, with 7 positions matching TRBD1. Germline assignment: CDR1 MNHEY and CDR2 SMNVEV (reference sequence). The trim removed 4 bases at V and 4 bases at J, leaving 6 bases unmatched. This CDR3 comprises 14 residues. The CDR3 spells CASSYTGARYGYTF. The CDR3 nucleotides read TGTGCCAGCAGTTATACAGGGGCTCGCTATGGCTACACCTTC.

The chain has TRBV6-6 and TRBJ2-5, with no clear D. The V and J ends lost 2 bases and 2 bases respectively, with 6 bases between them. Germline CDR1 is MNHNY and CDR2 is SVGAGI (reference sequence). CDR3 length equals 13 residues. This CDR3 reads CASSYNSQETQYF. CDR3 DNA: TGTGCCAGCAGTTACAACAGTCAAGAGACCCAGTACTTC.

The gene calls are TRBV10-2 and TRBJ2-7, with 9 positions matching TRBD2. The J segment lost 7 bases and the V segment lost 5 bases, leaving 9 bases of the junction unmatched. CDR3 size: 14 residues. CDR1 WSHSY and CDR2 SAAADI come from the germline V gene. In nucleotides, the CDR3 is TGCGCCAGCAGTTCATTGGCGGGGGGGCGTGAGCAGTACTTC. It translates to CASSSLAGGREQYF.

This chain uses TRBV28 with TRBJ1-5, with D possibly being TRBD1 (5 bases). The CDR3 runs to 16 residues. The germline V gene encodes CDR1 MDHEN and CDR2 SYDVKM. The V and J ends lost 2 bases and 6 bases respectively, with 17 bases between them. In DNA form, the CDR3 reads TGTGCCAGCAGTTTAATGGGCCGAGGGGCCATTCAGCCCCAGCATTTT. This codes for CASSLMGRGAIQPQHF.

This chain uses TRBV27 with TRBJ2-3; D possibly corresponds to TRBD2 (5 bases). This CDR3 is 14 amino acids long. Trimming took off 5 bases at V and 5 bases at J, with 14 bases between the two ends. Per the germline V gene, CDR1 is MNHEY and CDR2 is SMNVEV (reference sequence). The CDR3: CASSPPNREDTQYF. CDR3 bases: TGTGCCAGCAGTCCTCCAAACCGGGAAGATACGCAGTATTTT.

The CDR3 nucleotides read TGCGCCAGCAGTAAACGGGGTCAGGGGTCCTACAATGAGCAGTTCTTC. It yields the protein CASSKRGQGSYNEQFF. V usage is TRBV5-1 and J usage is TRBJ2-1, with D perhaps TRBD1 (6 bases). This CDR3 is built from 16 residues. V was trimmed by 5 bases and J by 1 base, leaving 16 bases between them. The V gene's germline CDR1 is SGHRS and CDR2 YFSETQ.

V and J are TRBV4-1 and TRBJ2-1; possibly TRBD1 for D (6 bases). This CDR3 contains 14 residues. CDR1 and CDR2 from the germline V gene are MGHRA and YSYEKL. V was trimmed by 3 bases and J by 10 bases, leaving 16 bases between them. The CDR3 DNA follows: TGCGCCAGCAGCCACCCCGGGGACACCCAAGAGCAGTTCTTC. Its translation is CASSHPGDTQEQFF.

In nucleotides, the CDR3 is TGTGCCACCTTGGGTTCCACTGAAGCTTTCTTT. Its translation: CATLGSTEAFF. The chain carries TRBV6-5 and TRBJ1-1; D uncertain. V dropped 10 bases and J dropped 4 bases, with 10 bases sitting between them. The CDR3 contains 11 residues. Germline V gene sequence: CDR1 MNHEY, CDR2 SVGAGI.

The chain employs TRBV11-2 and TRBJ2-1, with a tentative D call TRBD2 (6 bases). V lost 3 bases and J 8 bases, leaving 14 bases between the germline ends. Germline CDR1 reads SGHAT; CDR2 reads FQNNGV. The CDR3 runs 14 residues. CDR3 coding DNA: TGTGCCAGCAGCTTTGGCGGGGCCCGCGATGAGCAGTTCTTC. Translated: CASSFGGARDEQFF.